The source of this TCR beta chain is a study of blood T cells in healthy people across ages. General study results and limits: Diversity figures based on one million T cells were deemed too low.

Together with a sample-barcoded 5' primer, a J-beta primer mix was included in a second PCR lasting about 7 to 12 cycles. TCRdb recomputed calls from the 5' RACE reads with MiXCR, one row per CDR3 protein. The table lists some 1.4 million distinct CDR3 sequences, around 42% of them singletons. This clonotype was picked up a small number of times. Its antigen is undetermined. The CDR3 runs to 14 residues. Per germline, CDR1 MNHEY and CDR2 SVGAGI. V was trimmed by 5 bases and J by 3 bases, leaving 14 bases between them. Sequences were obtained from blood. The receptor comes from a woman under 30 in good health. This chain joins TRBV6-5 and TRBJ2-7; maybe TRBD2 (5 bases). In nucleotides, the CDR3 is TGTGCCAGCAGTCCCGAGACGGGGAACTACGAGCAGTACTTC. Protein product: CASSPETGNYEQYF.